Shown below are 10 T cell receptor beta chains from a single sample sequenced in a study of OX40 agonist ivuxolimab in advanced cancers. Data came from immunoSEQ multiplex PCR; TCRdb stores just in-frame clones and leaves some out. The data contain 20,000 to 25,000 clones, roughly nine tenths of them singletons. The sequenced sample was CD4+ or CD8+ T cells sorted from blood, obtained in a trial of the OX40 agonist ivuxolimab. All receptors derive from an adult with an advanced solid tumor such as melanoma, head and neck, liver or kidney cancer.

The chain joins TRBV5-1 to TRBJ2-1; 7 nucleotides align to TRBD1. The CDR3 runs to 13 residues. Per germline, CDR1 SGHRS and CDR2 YFSETQ. Trimming cost V 4 bases and J 7 bases; bases outside gene matches: 5. This CDR3 reads CASSLTGVNEQFF. Here the CDR3 DNA reads TGCGCCAGCAGCCTCACAGGGGTTAATGAGCAGTTCTTC.

The V gene is TRBV5-5, the J gene TRBJ1-5, with a tentative D call TRBD1 (5 bases). Trimming stripped 1 base from V and 5 bases from J, with 7 bases between. Germline-derived CDR1 and CDR2 are SGHKS and YYEKEE (reference sequence). This CDR3 is 13 amino acids long. CDR3: CASSLWDDQPQHF. DNA for the CDR3: TGTGCCAGCAGCTTGTGGGACGATCAGCCCCAGCATTTT.

The CDR3 DNA reads TGTGCCAGCAGCCCGGGGACAGGGTCGAGAGACATTCAGTACTTC. Its protein is CASSPGTGSRDIQYF. The genes are TRBV5-8 and TRBJ2-4, with 9 bases aligning to TRBD1. The germline CDR1 and CDR2 sequences are SGHTS and YDEGEE. Unmatched junction bases numbered 10, after V lost 4 bases and J lost 8 bases. This CDR3 has 15 residues.

The rearrangement joins TRBV18 to TRBJ1-4; D is undetermined. Between the trimmed V and J ends, which lost 0 bases and 0 bases, there was a span of 8 bases. CDR1 KGHSH and CDR2 LQKENI come from the germline V gene. The CDR3 covers 16 residues. The CDR3 spells CASSPPWPATNEKLFF. The CDR3 bases are TGTGCCAGCTCACCACCGTGGCCGGCAACTAATGAAAAACTGTTTTTT.

This sequence joins TRBV6-5 and TRBJ2-5; 7 nucleotides align to TRBD2. From germline, CDR1 is MNHEY and CDR2 SVGAGI. This CDR3 spans 14 amino acids. V lost 4 bases, J lost 4 bases, and 6 bases stayed unmatched. CDR3 sequence: CASSFISGGETQYF. In nucleotides, the CDR3 is TGTGCCAGCAGTTTTATATCGGGGGGAGAGACCCAGTACTTC.

This chain links TRBV2 with TRBJ2-1; D unclear. CDR3 size: 16 residues. The germline V gene encodes CDR1 SNHLY and CDR2 FYNNEI. V lost 6 bases, J lost 0 bases, and 15 bases lay in between. The CDR3 DNA sequence: TGTGCCAGCAGGCTTATGGGAAGCAGCTCCTACAATGAGCAGTTCTTC. This encodes CASRLMGSSSYNEQFF.

This clone was observed once. This sequence joins TRBV7-6 and TRBJ2-3; 11 nucleotides line up with TRBD2. This CDR3 comprises 15 residues. Germline V gene sequence: CDR1 SGHVS, CDR2 FNYEAQ. With V trimmed by 1 base and J by 8 bases, 5 bases remained unmatched. The CDR3 spells CASSLELAGAGTQYF. The CDR3 nucleotides are TGTGCCAGCAGCTTAGAACTAGCGGGGGCAGGTACGCAGTATTTT. Together with reference TRBV7-6 and TRBJ2-3, the CDR3 gives the full variable domain: GAGVSQSPRYKVTKRGQDVALRCDPISGHVSLYWYRQALGQGPEFLTYFNYEAQQDKSGLPNDRFSAERPEGSISTLTIQRTEQRDSAMYRCASSLELAGAGTQYFGPGTRLTVL.

V is TRBV7-6 and J is TRBJ1-5; D not certain. This CDR3 has 13 amino acids. V was shortened by 2 bases and J by 4 bases, with 6 bases between the two germline ends. CDR1 is SGHVS and CDR2 is FNYEAQ in the germline V gene. In DNA form, the CDR3 reads TGTGCCAGCAGCTTATCCGATAATCAGCCCCAGCATTTT. This encodes CASSLSDNQPQHF.

The V call is TRBV5-1, the J call TRBJ2-5; 9 bases map to TRBD1. Trimming removed 4 bases from V and 5 bases from J; junction bases left unmatched: 6. The CDR3 has 14 amino acids. The germline CDR1 and CDR2 sequences are SGHRS and YFSETQ. DNA for the CDR3: TGCGCCAGCAGCGGCACAGGGGGCGCGGAGACCCAGTACTTC. Its protein product is CASSGTGGAETQYF.

V and J are TRBV30 and TRBJ2-7, with D perhaps matching TRBD1 (5 bases). Germline CDR1 and CDR2: GTSNPN and SVGIG (reference sequence). The CDR3 has 13 amino acids. The V end was cut by 3 bases, the J end by 2 bases, with 11 bases between. The CDR3: CAWSPDTAYEQYF. The CDR3 DNA sequence: TGTGCCTGGAGCCCGGACACAGCCTACGAGCAGTACTTC.